The T cell receptor (beta chain) described here comes from a study of blood T cell repertoires in COVID-19. Study information: Samples representing acute and convalescent COVID-19 were sourced from the United States, Italy and Spain. Nucleic acid was either cDNA or gDNA, and it came from T cells, B-cell-depleted T cells, or PBMCs.

The CDR3 has 11 residues. Germline V gene lookup returns CDR1 MNHEY and CDR2 SVGAGI. Trimming took 7 bases from V and 4 from J, leaving 7 bases between them. The table came from immunoSEQ multiplex PCR; TCRdb's copy has only in-frame clones and leaves some out. Found here are about 100,000 clones, more than 75% of them singletons; the top ten hold roughly 12%. V gene TRBV6-5 combines with J gene TRBJ1-2; no firm D call. This receptor was identified in a human donor in a cohort sampled during active COVID-19. The sequenced sample consisted of peripheral blood. The CDR3 here is CASTQSYGYTF. The CDR3 DNA sequence: TGTGCCAGCACCCAATCCTATGGCTACACCTTC.